This T cell receptor (beta chain) was sequenced during a study of shared clonotypes between healthy human individuals. Study-wide points: The study sampled only blood, and tissue repertoires likely differ. The small donor group covered limited genetic and exposure diversity.

Only CD45RO-negative cells positively selected for CCR7 counted as naive CD8 cells, so terminally differentiated effector memory CD45RA+ cells were excluded. Measured with immunoSEQ multiplex PCR; TCRdb has only the in-frame clones, and not every one. Among about 580,000 clones, 98% were seen once, and the ten largest hold 0.3%. This CDR3 is built from 12 residues. Germline values: CDR1 SGDLS, CDR2 YYNGEE. J gave up 5 bases and V 10 bases, and 7 bases lay outside the gene matches. Worth noting for this clone: Its specificity is unknown.

Sequenced input: naive CD8+ T cells sorted from blood. The chain uses TRBV9 and TRBJ2-3, with 7 positions matching TRBD1. This receptor was obtained from a young man in good health. As DNA, the CDR3 is TGTGCCTATACAGGGGACAAAGATACGCAGTATTTT. It encodes CAYTGDKDTQYF.